This T cell receptor (beta chain) was recovered during a study of long-term antiretroviral therapy in people with HIV. On this clone: The antigen remains unidentified.

V gave up 0 bases and J gave up 11 bases, with 14 bases separating them. The germline CDR1 and CDR2 sequences are SGHDT and YYEEEE. This CDR3 is built from 13 residues. General study findings and limits: Dominant in the repertoire at all time points were clones expanded before ART.

This was the immunoSEQ v3.0 assay at survey level. The target of sequencing was about 35,000-50,000 T-cell genomes per sample. The table came from immunoSEQ multiplex PCR; TCRdb's copy has only in-frame clones and leaves some out. The sample lists 9,000 to 13,000 clones; roughly four fifths were seen once. The sequencing used unsorted PBMCs, collected 1.8 years after starting antiretroviral therapy. The chain joins TRBV5-6 to TRBJ1-1; D may be TRBD1 (5 bases). The receptor was isolated from a man in his forties or fifties with HIV. DNA for the CDR3: TGTGCCAGCAGCTTGGCTTCCGGGGCAGAGGCTTTCTTT. It is translated as CASSLASGAEAFF.